What follows describes a single TCR beta chain. Using a J-beta primer mix together with a sample-barcoded 5' primer, a second PCR was run for about 6 to 12 cycles. MiXCR, applied by TCRdb to the 5' RACE reads, yields one record per CDR3 protein. The sample holds 700,000 or so distinct CDR3 sequences, approximately 21% seen once. V dropped 6 bases and J dropped 5 bases, with 17 bases sitting between them. Germline CDR1 MNHNS, CDR2 SASEGT. The CDR3 is made up of 16 amino acids. This record belongs to a study of blood T cells in healthy people across ages. Input material: blood. The J gene is TRBJ1-6, the V gene TRBV6-1, with a possible D match to TRBD1 (6 bases). The receptor comes from a man between 65 and 85 years old in good health. CDR3 sequence reads: CASSLGGVLDNSPLHF. The CDR3 nucleotides are TGTGCCAGCAGCTTAGGGGGGGTGTTAGATAATTCACCCCTCCACTTT.